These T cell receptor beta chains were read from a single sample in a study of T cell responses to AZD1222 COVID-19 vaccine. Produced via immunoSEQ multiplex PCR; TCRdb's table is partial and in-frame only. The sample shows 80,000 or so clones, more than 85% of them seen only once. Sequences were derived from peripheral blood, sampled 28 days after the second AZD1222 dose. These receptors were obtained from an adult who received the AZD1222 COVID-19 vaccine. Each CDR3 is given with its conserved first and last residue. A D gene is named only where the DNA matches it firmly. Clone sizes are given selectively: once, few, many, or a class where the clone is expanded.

TGTGCCAGCAGCGGACAGTACAATGAGCAGTTCTTC CASSGQYNEQFF TRBV27 NA once TRBJ2-1
TGCGCCAGCAGCCCGCGACCCGGGAGTGGCGCCAAAAACATTCAGTACTTC CASSPRPGSGAKNIQYF TRBV4-3 NA NA TRBJ2-4
TGTGCCAGTAGTATAGATCTAGGGGGCGCAGATGGCTACACCTTC CASSIDLGGADGYTF TRBV19 TRBD1 NA TRBJ1-2
TGTGCCAGTAGGGAGGGACAGAGTAATTCACCCCTCCACTTT CASREGQSNSPLHF TRBV19 TRBD1 NA TRBJ1-6
TGTGCCAGTATTAAGACAGGAGGGACTGAAGCTTTCTTT CASIKTGGTEAFF TRBV19 NA NA TRBJ1-1
TGTGCCAGCAGCACAGACAGGGCGAACACCGGGGAGCTGTTTTTT CASSTDRANTGELFF TRBV7-2 TRBD1 NA TRBJ2-2
TGTGCCAGCAGCTTAAACTTCCGTGGGGAAATACAATTC CASSLNFRGEIQF TRBV7-3 NA NA TRBJ1-2
TGTGCCTTCGGGACTAGCGGATACAATGAGCAGTTCTTC CAFGTSGYNEQFF TRBV30 TRBD2 NA TRBJ2-1
TGCAGCGCCGACAGGGCGTTAGCAGAGTGGGCTTTCTTT CSADRALAEWAFF TRBV29-1 TRBD1 NA TRBJ1-1
TGCAGCGTCAGGGACCCTGGTAGCTCTGGAAACACCATATATTTT CSVRDPGSSGNTIYF TRBV29-1 NA NA TRBJ1-3
TGTGCCACCAGTGGCGGCAGGAGCTCCTACAATGAGCAGTTCTTC CATSGGRSSYNEQFF TRBV24-1 NA NA TRBJ2-1
TGTGCCAGCAGTCAACTAGCGGGGGGATCCAATGAGCAGTTCTTC CASSQLAGGSNEQFF TRBV6-2/TRBV6-3 TRBD2 NA TRBJ2-1
TGTGCCAGAAACCTCGGGACGTACTATGGCTACACCTTC CARNLGTYYGYTF TRBV5-3 NA NA TRBJ1-2
TGTGCCAGCAGCCGATACGGGACAGGGTACCAAGAGACCCAGTACTTC CASSRYGTGYQETQYF TRBV28 TRBD1 NA TRBJ2-5
TGTGCCAGCAGCTCACACAGGGGGCAGCGATCCGATGAGCAGTTCTTC CASSSHRGQRSDEQFF TRBV11-3 TRBD1 once TRBJ2-1
TGTGCCAGCAGCGTAGGAACAGGAACGGGGTATAATTCACCCCTCCACTTT CASSVGTGTGYNSPLHF TRBV9 NA NA TRBJ1-6
TGTGCCAGCAGCCGGGAGTCCCAAGAGACCCAGTACTTC CASSRESQETQYF TRBV6-5 NA NA TRBJ2-5
TGCGCCAGCAGCAGCGACGGACGACTGAACACTGAAGCTTTCTTT CASSSDGRLNTEAFF TRBV5-1 NA NA TRBJ1-1
TGTGCCTGGACAAATAGTGGGGTCGGAGAGACCCAGTACTTC CAWTNSGVGETQYF TRBV30 NA NA TRBJ2-5
TGTGCCAGCACCAATACAGGGAAATATGGCTACACCTTC CASTNTGKYGYTF TRBV28 NA NA TRBJ1-2
TGTGCCAGCTCACCACCACAGGGAGATAGTGAAAAACTGTTTTTT CASSPPQGDSEKLFF TRBV18 NA NA TRBJ1-4
TGTGCCAGCCGGGGAGGGAGGACCGGGGAGCTGTTTTTT CASRGGRTGELFF TRBV2 TRBD2 NA TRBJ2-2
TGTGCCAGCAGCGTTGGGACTAGCGGATCTGATGGTAGATCCTACGAGCAGTACTTC CASSVGTSGSDGRSYEQYF TRBV9 TRBD2 NA TRBJ2-7
TGTGCCAGCAGCTTAACCGACAGGGCCGGTTTATATGGGGTACGGTTT CASSLTDRAGLYGVRF TRBV5-5 TRBD1 NA TRBJ2-7
TGTGCCAGCAGCCAACAGGGGGCTGGAAACACCATATATTTT CASSQQGAGNTIYF TRBV14 TRBD1 NA TRBJ1-3
TGTGCCAGCAGCCGACCCCGGACAGGGGGGGATGGCTACACCTTC CASSRPRTGGDGYTF TRBV11-2 TRBD1 NA TRBJ1-2
TGTGCCAGCAGCCAGGGCCGGGGCAACTATGGCTACACCTTC CASSQGRGNYGYTF TRBV6-5 NA NA TRBJ1-2
TGTGCCAGCAGCTTAGGGAGGGGAGGGGGCGGGTACGAGCAGTACTTC CASSLGRGGGGYEQYF TRBV11-2 NA once TRBJ2-7
TGTGCCAGCAGTCTGGGACAGGGTAATCAGCCCCAGCATTTT CASSLGQGNQPQHF TRBV27 TRBD1 NA TRBJ1-5
TGTGCCAGCAGCTTGAGGGGGCCGACCGGGGAGCTGTTTTTT CASSLRGPTGELFF TRBV5-4 TRBD1 NA TRBJ2-2
TGTGCCAGCACCGCCCGGGACAGGGATGGCTACACCTTC CASTARDRDGYTF TRBV27 TRBD1 NA TRBJ1-2
TGTGCCAGCAGTGACTCTTTAGCGGGAGGGCCTGGCTACGAGCAGTACTTC CASSDSLAGGPGYEQYF TRBV6-4 TRBD2 NA TRBJ2-7
TGTGCCAGTAATTCGGCCGGGTCCGCCATGGGCTACACCTTC CASNSAGSAMGYTF TRBV19 NA NA TRBJ1-2
TGCGCCAGCAGCTTGGGCAGGTTCGGAGTGAACACTGAAGCTTTCTTT CASSLGRFGVNTEAFF TRBV5-1 NA NA TRBJ1-1
TGTGCCACCCGGGACAGGGGAACCATGGGAAGCAATCAGCCCCAGCATTTT CATRDRGTMGSNQPQHF TRBV19 TRBD1 NA TRBJ1-5
TGCGCCAGCAGCGCAGAAAATGGGAAGAACACTGAAGCTTTCTTT CASSAENGKNTEAFF TRBV5-1 NA NA TRBJ1-1
TGTGCCAGCTCACCTACCGACAGGGGCTATGGCTACACCTTC CASSPTDRGYGYTF TRBV18 TRBD1 NA TRBJ1-2
TGTGCCAGCCGACAGGGAGCTGTTACGCAGTATTTT CASRQGAVTQYF TRBV12-3/TRBV12-4 TRBD1 NA TRBJ2-3
TGTGCCAGCAGTTACTCGCCGACGTTTGAACCGCAAGCTTTCTTT CASSYSPTFEPQAFF TRBV6-6 NA NA TRBJ1-1
TGCGCCAGCAGCCATCCCCCAGGGGGGAACTATGGCTACACCTTC CASSHPPGGNYGYTF TRBV4-1 TRBD1 NA TRBJ1-2
TGTGCCAGCAGTGAATCTGAGACAAGACAGTTCTTC CASSESETRQFF TRBV6-1 NA NA TRBJ2-1
TGCGCCAGCAGCTTGCAGCCACCGGGACTGAGCACAGATACGCAGTATTTT CASSLQPPGLSTDTQYF TRBV5-1 NA NA TRBJ2-3
TGTGCCAGCAGTTCATTTTCGGACTACTCCTACGAGCAGTACTTC CASSSFSDYSYEQYF TRBV28 NA NA TRBJ2-7
TGTGCCTGCCTGAATAGCGGGAGGGGCGGGGAGCTGTTTTTT CACLNSGRGGELFF TRBV30 TRBD2 NA TRBJ2-2